One and the same sample provided the 29 T cell receptor beta chains below, sequenced in a study of T cell clonality in common variable immunodeficiency. This table comes from immunoSEQ multiplex PCR, and its TCRdb copy is limited to in-frame clones, with some not included. The data show some 38,000 clones, with none appearing a single time. The source material was peripheral blood mononuclear cells. These receptor sequences come from a person aged 18-70 years in good health.

This clone has ten or more counts. The read halts 3 residues ahead of the CDR3 end, with the missing end drawn from the germline J gene. The chain employs TRBV20-1 and TRBJ2-2; D is possibly TRBD2 (5 bases). Germline CDR1 DFQATT, CDR2 SNEGSKA (reference sequence). Trimming left V 8 bases short and J 2 bases short, with 15 bases between. The CDR3 totals 14 residues. The CDR3 reads CSSVLSGNTGELFF. CDR3 bases read: TGCAGTTCGGTTTTAAGCGGAAACACCGGGGAG.

At least ten counts were recorded for this clone. Sequencing ends 3 residues short of the CDR3 end; the germline J gene provides the rest. Additional DNA sequences in this sample encode the identical CDR3. The chain recombines TRBV5-1 with TRBJ1-1; no firm D call. Germline V CDR1 and CDR2: SGHRS, YFSETQ. The CDR3 spans 11 residues. The V gene lost 2 bases and the J gene lost 4 bases, with 3 bases spanning the gap. The CDR3 bases that were read are TGCGCCAGCAGCTTAGGCACTGAA. This encodes CASSLGTE. The complete CDR3 reads CASSLGTEAFF.

Worth noting for this clone: Sequencing ends 3 residues short of the CDR3 end; the germline J gene provides the rest. The chain couples TRBV11-1 to TRBJ2-7, with TRBD1 matching over 7 bases. This CDR3 spans 14 amino acids. With 7 bases clipped from V and 4 bases from J, the junction kept 10 bases outside the gene matches. The V gene's germline CDR1 is SGHAT and CDR2 FQDESV (reference sequence). Incomplete CDR3 DNA: TGTGCCAGCACCAAACAGGGGCTGGGGTACGAG. Translation gives CASTKQGLGYE. The CDR3, in full, reads CASTKQGLGYEQYF.

This clone was recorded at least ten times. With the read ending 3 residues before the CDR3 end, the germline J gene is used to fill in that end. The chain links TRBV7-2 to TRBJ1-4; D is uncertain. Looked up from germline, CDR1 is SGHTA and CDR2 is FQGNSA. This CDR3 comprises 15 residues. V was clipped by 0 bases and J by 7 bases, with 12 bases between them. Partial CDR3 DNA: TGTGCCAGCAGCTTAGCGGGCAGCAAGGGTGAAAAA. Protein sequence: CASSLAGSKGEK. The entire CDR3 protein is CASSLAGSKGEKLFF.

This clone was observed at least ten times. The read stops 3 residues short of the end of the CDR3; the missing end is completed from the germline J gene. The chain combines TRBV11-3 with TRBJ1-1, with 8 bases identical to TRBD1. The CDR3 runs to 15 residues. Germline CDR1 is SGHNT and CDR2 is YENEEA. V gave up 5 bases and J gave up 5 bases; unmatched junction bases: 10. Partial CDR3 DNA: TGTGCCAGCAGCGGAGCAGGGGGCGACGTGACTGAA. Its translation is CASSGAGGDVTE. The whole CDR3 sequence is CASSGAGGDVTEAFF.

This clone was detected many times. Sequencing ends 3 residues short of the CDR3 end; the germline J gene provides the rest. The V and J genes are TRBV19 and TRBJ2-1, with 7 bases aligning to TRBD1. The germline gives CDR1 LNHDA, CDR2 SQIVND (reference sequence). This CDR3 contains 14 residues. Losses at the gene ends were 3 bases for V and 5 bases for J; bases not matched to a gene: 4. CDR3 DNA (partial): TGTGCCAGTAGTATCGGACAGGTGGACAATGAG. This gives the protein CASSIGQVDNE. The CDR3, in full, reads CASSIGQVDNEQFF.

This clone was observed at least ten times. The CDR3 goes on 3 residues after the read ends, and that part is filled in from the germline J gene. The genes are TRBV20-1 and TRBJ2-7, with TRBD2 matching over 7 bases. With V trimmed by 0 bases and J by 1 base, 12 bases remained unmatched. Germline V lookup: CDR1 DFQATT, CDR2 SNEGSKA (reference sequence). This CDR3 spans 17 amino acids. The CDR3 is CSARDPLSGMDSYEQYF. The covered CDR3 bases are TGCAGTGCTAGAGATCCCCTAAGCGGGATGGATTCCTACGAG.

This clone appeared many times. CDR3 residues: CASIAMNTEAFF. The CDR3 DNA, read in part, is TGTGCCAGCATTGCGATGAACACTGAA. V gene TRBV28 combines with J gene TRBJ1-1, with unresolved D. The read finishes 3 residues shy of the CDR3 end, and the germline J gene is used to complete it. Germline assignment: CDR1 MDHEN and CDR2 SYDVKM. V lost 7 bases, J lost 0 bases, and 6 bases lay in between. This CDR3 is 12 amino acids long.

This clone has at least ten counts. The covered CDR3 bases are TGCAGCGCCGCCCAGGGGGGCACTGAA. It codes for CSAAQGGTE. The full-length CDR3 reads as CSAAQGGTEAFF. This chain joins TRBV29-1 and TRBJ1-1; TRBD1 matches at 7 bases. The read gets to within 3 residues of the CDR3 end, and the germline J gene fills in the rest. CDR1 is SQVTM and CDR2 is ANQGSEA in the germline V gene. The trim removed 7 bases at V and 4 bases at J, leaving 6 bases unmatched. The CDR3 extends over 12 amino acids.

This clone was seen repeatedly, ten times or more. With the read ending 3 residues before the CDR3 end, the germline J gene is used to fill in that end. V usage is TRBV2 and J usage is TRBJ1-5; TRBD1 is a possible D gene (5 bases). The ends were cut back, 5 bases at V and 6 bases at J, with 17 bases in the middle. Germline V gene sequence: CDR1 SNHLY, CDR2 FYNNEI. The CDR3 has 15 amino acids. CDR3 sequence reads: CASSSYRGGGQPQHF. The part of the CDR3 DNA that was read is TGTGCCAGCAGTTCGTATAGGGGCGGGGGTCAGCCC.

This clone was observed many times. The CDR3 is cut off 3 residues early in the read; its end comes from the germline J gene. The chain links TRBV20-1 to TRBJ1-1; weak D call: TRBD1 (5 bases). The germline gives CDR1 DFQATT, CDR2 SNEGSKA (reference sequence). This CDR3 spans 14 amino acids. The germline V and J ends were trimmed by 1 base and 0 bases, with 9 bases remaining between them. The CDR3: CSARGLTVNTEAFF. The sequenced CDR3 bases are TGCAGTGCTAGAGGACTGACAGTGAACACTGAA.

This clone was detected ten times or more. Read coverage stops 3 residues before the CDR3 terminus; the germline J gene supplies the remainder. This chain joins TRBV20-1 and TRBJ1-1; TRBD1 matches at 8 bases. CDR3 length equals 14 residues. With V trimmed by 3 bases and J by 6 bases, 9 bases remained unmatched. The germline CDR1 and CDR2 sequences are DFQATT and SNEGSKA (reference sequence). The covered CDR3 bases are TGCAGTGCTAGGGACAGGGTGATCCCTCCTGAA. Translation gives CSARDRVIPPE. The whole CDR3 reads CSARDRVIPPEAFF.

The sample holds many counts of this clone. The missing CDR3 end, 3 residues past where the read stops, is filled in from the germline J gene. The chain uses TRBV7-8 and TRBJ2-1; 7 nucleotides agree with TRBD1. CDR1 and CDR2 from the germline V gene are SGHVS and FQNEAQ. The ends lost 3 bases at V and 4 bases at J; junction bases unmatched: 3. CDR3 length: 14 residues. The covered CDR3 bases are TGTGCCAGCAGCTTCCGGGACAGTTACAATGAG. Translated, it gives CASSFRDSYNE. The complete CDR3 reads CASSFRDSYNEQFF. Full variable domain (remainder filled in from reference TRBV7-8 and TRBJ2-1): GAGVSQSPRYKVAKRGQDVALRCDPISGHVSLFWYQQALGQGPEFLTYFQNEAQLDKSGLPSDRFFAERPEGSVSTLKIQRTQQEDSAVYLCASSFRDSYNEQFFGPGTRLTVL.

Ten or more counts support this clone. The observed sequence ends 3 residues before the CDR3 terminus, with the missing tail filled in from the germline J gene. The chain combines TRBV19 with TRBJ2-1, with D unclear. Trimming left V 3 bases short and J 0 bases short, with 9 bases between. From germline, CDR1 is LNHDA and CDR2 SQIVND (reference sequence). CDR3 length: 15 residues. Here the CDR3 reads CASSIGQSSYNEQFF. The covered CDR3 bases are TGTGCCAGTAGTATTGGGCAGAGCTCCTACAATGAG. The entire variable domain, with the rest obtained from reference TRBV19 and TRBJ2-1, is as follows: DGGITQSPKYLFRKEGQNVTLSCEQNLNHDAMYWYRQDPGQGLRLIYYSQIVNDFQKGDIAEGYSVSREKKESFPLTVTSAQKNPTAFYLCASSIGQSSYNEQFFGPGTRLTVL.

In this sample, this clone turned up many times. The CDR3 is cut off 3 residues early in the read; its end comes from the germline J gene. V gene TRBV2 combines with J gene TRBJ2-2; possibly TRBD1 for D (6 bases). CDR3 size: 16 residues. Germline V gene sequence: CDR1 SNHLY, CDR2 FYNNEI. V was shortened by 5 bases and J by 1 base, with 14 bases between the two germline ends. The DNA read from the CDR3 is TGTGCCAGCAGTATACAGGGTATTAAGAACACCGGGGAG. Residues: CASSIQGIKNTGE. The CDR3, in full, reads CASSIQGIKNTGELFF.

This clone was seen at least ten times. Sequencing ends 3 residues short of the CDR3 end; the germline J gene provides the rest. The genes are TRBV18 and TRBJ2-7, with D perhaps matching TRBD2 (5 bases). V shed 2 bases and J shed 2 bases, with 10 bases lying between them. Looked up from germline, CDR1 is KGHSH and CDR2 is LQKENI. This CDR3 region has 14 residues. CDR3 loop: CASSPGLLTYEQYF. The covered CDR3 bases are TGTGCCAGCTCACCAGGACTTTTAACCTACGAG. The full variable domain, with the rest looked up from reference TRBV18 and TRBJ2-7, is NAGVMQNPRHLVRRRGQEARLRCSPMKGHSHVYWYRQLPEEGLKFMVYLQKENIIDESGMPKERFSAEFPKEGPSILRIQQVVRGDSAAYFCASSPGLLTYEQYFGPGTRLTVT.

This clone showed up many times. The CDR3 end lies 3 residues beyond the end of the read and is filled in from the germline J gene. This chain uses TRBV18 with TRBJ2-1; TRBD2 matches 8 bases. Germline V gene sequence: CDR1 KGHSH, CDR2 LQKENI. Trimming at V came to 6 bases and at J to 5 bases, leaving 18 bases not matched to a gene. The CDR3 has 18 residues. The sequenced CDR3 bases are TGTGCCAGCTCGCGAAATGCAGGGGCCGGGAGGGCTAACAATGAG. The encoded protein is CASSRNAGAGRANNE. The full CDR3 protein reads CASSRNAGAGRANNEQFF.

This clone has a count of ten or more. The CDR3 end falls 3 residues outside the read, so it is completed with the germline J gene. The chain recombines TRBV18 with TRBJ1-2, with 7 bases lining up with TRBD1. This CDR3 has 15 residues. The germline gives CDR1 KGHSH, CDR2 LQKENI. Trimming at V came to 2 bases and at J to 4 bases, leaving 7 bases not matched to a gene. The CDR3 here is CASSPKWGTVYGYTF. CDR3 DNA (partial): TGTGCCAGCTCACCAAAATGGGGGACAGTCTATGGC.

In this sample, this clone turned up many times. CDR3 residues: CASSIVGFHGGANTGELFF. CDR3 DNA (partial): TGTGCCAGTAGTATTGTGGGCTTTCATGGGGGGGCAAACACCGGGGAG. The V gene is TRBV19, the J gene TRBJ2-2, with a weak D call TRBD2 (7 bases). The DNA ends 3 residues before the CDR3 does, and the rest of the CDR3 is filled in from the germline J gene. Germline V CDR1 and CDR2: LNHDA, SQIVND (reference sequence). The germline V and J ends were trimmed by 3 bases and 2 bases, with 22 bases remaining between them. The CDR3 loop spans 19 amino acids.

This clone was detected ten times or more. The read ends 3 residues before the CDR3 terminus; that terminus is restored from the germline J gene. V is TRBV10-3 and J is TRBJ1-4; weak D call: TRBD1 (5 bases). V lost 2 bases to trimming and J lost 10 bases, with 23 bases between them. The CDR3 sequence is 17 residues long. From germline, CDR1 is ENHRY and CDR2 SYGVKD. The sequenced part of the CDR3 DNA is TGTGCCATCAGTGAGGGGGGGATGTCCCGCAACGGACGAAAA. Protein: CAISEGGMSRNGRK. The whole CDR3 sequence is CAISEGGMSRNGRKLFF.

This clone has a count of ten or more. The read halts 3 residues ahead of the CDR3 end, with the missing end drawn from the germline J gene. The rearrangement links TRBV5-1 to TRBJ1-3; TRBD1 matches 7 bases. The CDR3 consists of 15 residues. The V gene end was trimmed by 5 bases and the J gene end by 0 bases; junction bases not matched to a gene: 5. From germline, CDR1 is SGHRS and CDR2 YFSETQ. CDR3 DNA, as far as it was read: TGCGCCAGCAGAACTACAGGGGACTCTGGAAACACC. Encoded protein: CASRTTGDSGNT. The whole CDR3 sequence is CASRTTGDSGNTIYF.

In this sample, this clone turned up many times. The observed sequence ends 3 residues before the CDR3 terminus, with the missing tail filled in from the germline J gene. This chain links TRBV20-1 with TRBJ1-1; 9 bases fit TRBD1. The ends lost 7 bases at V and 4 bases at J; junction bases unmatched: 7. Germline V lookup: CDR1 DFQATT, CDR2 SNEGSKA (reference sequence). This CDR3 is built from 13 residues. This CDR3 reads CSGPGQGGTEAFF. CDR3 bases read: TGCAGTGGACCGGGACAGGGAGGCACTGAA.

This clone has a count of ten or more. Read coverage stops 3 residues before the CDR3 terminus; the germline J gene supplies the remainder. The chain couples TRBV19 to TRBJ1-3; no firm D call. Trimming left V 5 bases short and J 1 base short, with 6 bases between. CDR1 is LNHDA and CDR2 is SQIVND in the germline V gene (reference sequence). The CDR3 is 13 residues long. The CDR3 sequence: CASSSYSGNTIYF. The covered CDR3 bases are TGTGCCAGTAGTTCCTATTCTGGAAACACC. The full variable domain, in which reference TRBV19 and TRBJ1-3 provide the parts outside the CDR3, is DGGITQSPKYLFRKEGQNVTLSCEQNLNHDAMYWYRQDPGQGLRLIYYSQIVNDFQKGDIAEGYSVSREKKESFPLTVTSAQKNPTAFYLCASSSYSGNTIYFGEGSWLTVV.

This clone was seen at least ten times. The read is 3 residues too short to cover the CDR3 end, so that end is filled in from the germline J gene. The chain employs TRBV19 and TRBJ2-1, with a tentative D call TRBD2 (6 bases). This CDR3 contains 15 residues. Germline assignment: CDR1 LNHDA and CDR2 SQIVND (reference sequence). Between the trimmed V and J ends, which lost 0 bases and 8 bases, there was a span of 14 bases. The sequenced CDR3 bases are TGTGCCAGTAGTATAGATCAACCGGGGGTGGATGAG. It encodes CASSIDQPGVDE. The CDR3 in full is CASSIDQPGVDEQFF.

This clone was recorded many times. The read falls 3 residues short of the CDR3 end, and the missing part is taken from the germline J gene. V gene TRBV19 combines with J gene TRBJ1-5; 7 positions agree with TRBD1. Germline loops: CDR1 LNHDA, CDR2 SQIVND (reference sequence). Trimming cost V 1 base and J 3 bases; bases outside gene matches: 9. This CDR3 has 17 amino acids. CDR3 bases read: TGTGCCAGTAGTATAGGGAGGGCAGGGGGAAACAATCAGCCC. Translating it yields CASSIGRAGGNNQP. From start to end, the CDR3 is CASSIGRAGGNNQPQHF.

The table lists this clone with many counts. The read ends 3 residues before the CDR3 terminus; that terminus is restored from the germline J gene. The rearrangement joins TRBV12-5 to TRBJ2-1; 12 nucleotides align to TRBD2. This CDR3 is built from 20 residues. V lost 0 bases to trimming and J lost 2 bases; unmatched junction nucleotides: 11. The germline CDR1 and CDR2 sequences are LGHNT and FRNRAP. CDR3 DNA (partial): TGTGCTAGTGGTTTGGTACGGCGGCTAGCGGGAGGGCAAGCCTACAATGAG. It yields the protein CASGLVRRLAGGQAYNE. The entire CDR3 protein reads CASGLVRRLAGGQAYNEQFF.

Many counts were recorded for this clone. The CDR3 DNA, read in part, is TGTGCCAGCAGTGACTCCGGACAGAGCTCTGGAAACACC. Translating gives CASSDSGQSSGNT. The full CDR3 sequence reads CASSDSGQSSGNTIYF. V gene TRBV6-4 combines with J gene TRBJ1-3; TRBD1 might be the D (6 bases). The read terminates 3 residues ahead of where the CDR3 ends, so the germline J gene completes it. Per germline, CDR1 MRHNA and CDR2 SNTAGT. The CDR3 contains 16 residues. V shed 0 bases and J shed 0 bases, with 9 bases lying between them.

This clone was found many times. The read ends 3 residues shy of where the CDR3 ends; the end is completed using the germline J gene. The chain uses TRBV20-1 and TRBJ2-3; TRBD2 matches at 7 bases. The V segment lost 1 base and the J segment 6 bases; nucleotides outside the gene matches: 13. The CDR3 covers 16 residues. The germline CDR1 and CDR2 sequences are DFQATT and SNEGSKA (reference sequence). The part of the CDR3 DNA that was read is TGCAGTGCTAGAGTGTTAGGGGAGGGAATAAGGGATACG. The encoded protein is CSARVLGEGIRDT. The full CDR3 reads CSARVLGEGIRDTQYF.

This clone was picked up many times. The read gets to within 3 residues of the CDR3 end, and the germline J gene fills in the rest. The V call is TRBV18, the J call TRBJ2-1; possible D gene TRBD2, 6 bases. CDR1 is KGHSH, CDR2 LQKENI, per germline. The CDR3 consists of 16 residues. The germline V and J ends were trimmed by 3 bases and 5 bases, with 17 bases remaining between them. The sequenced part of the CDR3 DNA is TGTGCCAGCTCACCGGGGGGTCTAGGGGCCAACAATGAG. This encodes CASSPGGLGANNE. The full CDR3 is CASSPGGLGANNEQFF. Complete variable domain (other parts from reference TRBV18 and TRBJ2-1): NAGVMQNPRHLVRRRGQEARLRCSPMKGHSHVYWYRQLPEEGLKFMVYLQKENIIDESGMPKERFSAEFPKEGPSILRIQQVVRGDSAAYFCASSPGGLGANNEQFFGPGTRLTVL.